The clone carrying this T cell receptor (beta chain) appeared a few times. Sample time point: newly diagnosed GD, antithyroid drugs for less than 3 months. There was RNA extracted from PBMCs, and the TCR library was made from it. This sample stems from a study of regulatory T cells in long-lasting Graves disease. Construction of the TCR beta libraries employed iRepertoire HTBI primers in conjunction with Arm-PCR of CDR3 regions. TCRdb recomputed calls from the multiplex PCR reads with MiXCR, one row per CDR3 protein. Counted here are approximately 440,000 distinct CDR3 sequences, under 20% occurring once; the ten biggest clones make up roughly an eighth. This CDR3 has 13 amino acids. Germline V lookup: CDR1 SQVTM, CDR2 ANQGSEA. V lost 2 bases, J lost 4 bases, and 10 bases lay in between. A further study also used this sample, focusing on T cells in Graves' hyperthyroidism and ophthalmopathy. That work contributes: The blood repertoire included most of the expanded thyroid clonotypes above 0.001.

Sequencing was performed on peripheral blood mononuclear cells (PBMCs), taken at new diagnosis, from a patient treated with antithyroid drugs. The TCR originated in a man aged 35 to 55 with Graves disease. The J gene is TRBJ2-3, the V gene TRBV29-1; no reliable D call. The CDR3 reads CSVERQGPDTQYF. In nucleotides, the CDR3 is TGCAGCGTTGAACGTCAAGGCCCAGATACGCAGTATTTT.